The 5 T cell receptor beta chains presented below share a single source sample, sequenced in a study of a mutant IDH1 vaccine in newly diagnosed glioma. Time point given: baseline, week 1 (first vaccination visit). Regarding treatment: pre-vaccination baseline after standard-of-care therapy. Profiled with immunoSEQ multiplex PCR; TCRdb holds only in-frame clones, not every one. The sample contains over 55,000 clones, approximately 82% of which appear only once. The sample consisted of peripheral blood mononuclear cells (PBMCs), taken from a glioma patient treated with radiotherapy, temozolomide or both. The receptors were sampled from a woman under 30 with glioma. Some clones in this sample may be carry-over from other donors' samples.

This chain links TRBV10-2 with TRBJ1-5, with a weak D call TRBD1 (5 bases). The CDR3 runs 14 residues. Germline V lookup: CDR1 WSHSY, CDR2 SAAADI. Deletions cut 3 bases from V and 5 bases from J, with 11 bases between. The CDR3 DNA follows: TGCGCCAGCAGTGAAGTCATAGGGGATCAGCCCCAGCATTTT. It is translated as CASSEVIGDQPQHF.

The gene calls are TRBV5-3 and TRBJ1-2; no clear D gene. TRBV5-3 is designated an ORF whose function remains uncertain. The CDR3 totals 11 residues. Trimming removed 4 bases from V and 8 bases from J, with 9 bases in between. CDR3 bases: TGTGCCAGAAGCATTTTCCCGGGCTACACCTTC. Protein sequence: CARSIFPGYTF.

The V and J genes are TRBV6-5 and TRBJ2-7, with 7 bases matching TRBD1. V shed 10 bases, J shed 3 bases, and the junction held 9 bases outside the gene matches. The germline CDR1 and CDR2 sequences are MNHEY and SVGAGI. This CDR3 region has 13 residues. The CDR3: CANKGQPSYEQYF. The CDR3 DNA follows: TGTGCCAACAAGGGACAGCCAAGCTACGAGCAGTACTTC.

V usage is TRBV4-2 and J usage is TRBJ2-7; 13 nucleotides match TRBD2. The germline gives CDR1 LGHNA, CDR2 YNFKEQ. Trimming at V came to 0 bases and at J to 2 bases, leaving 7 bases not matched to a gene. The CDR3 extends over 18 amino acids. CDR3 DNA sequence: TGTGCCAGCAGCCAAGAAATCGGACTAGCGGGAGTCCCCTACGAGCAGTACTTC. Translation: CASSQEIGLAGVPYEQYF.

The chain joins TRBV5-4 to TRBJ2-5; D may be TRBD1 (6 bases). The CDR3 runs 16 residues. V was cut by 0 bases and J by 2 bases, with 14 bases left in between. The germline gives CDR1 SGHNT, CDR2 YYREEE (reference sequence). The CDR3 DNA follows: TGTGCCAGCAGCTTGGCCAGGGGACGGATACAAGAGACCCAGTACTTC. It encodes CASSLARGRIQETQYF. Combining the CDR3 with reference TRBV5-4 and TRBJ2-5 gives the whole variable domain ETGVTQSPTHLIKTRGQQVTLRCSSQSGHNTVSWYQQALGQGPQFIFQYYREEENGRGNFPPRFSGLQFPNYSSELNVNALELDDSALYLCASSLARGRIQETQYFGPGTRLLVL.